Listed here is a single T cell receptor beta chain. The sample is drawn from a study of blood T cell repertoires in COVID-19. Study-wide background: Italy, Spain and the United States were the sources of the convalescent and acute COVID-19 samples. From T cells, B-cell-depleted T cells, or PBMCs came the material, which was cDNA or gDNA.

The length of the CDR3 is 15 residues. The germline CDR1 and CDR2 sequences are KGHSH and LQKENI. After removal of 8 bases from V and 5 bases from J, the junction contained 7 bases not matched to a gene. Per the study methods: Amplification from reference gene primers served as the basis for estimated nucleated cell counts. Only in-frame clones appear in the TCRdb table, and some are missing; sequencing was by immunoSEQ multiplex PCR. The V and J calls and clone size are taken from that table; D and trimming were inferred from the DNA. The sample carries tens of thousands of clones, 70% to 90% recorded once.

The sequence derives from a man in his forties or fifties with active COVID-19. V and J are TRBV18 and TRBJ1-6; 9 nucleotides agree with TRBD1. Sequenced: peripheral blood. CDR3 nucleotides: TGTGCCAGCGCGGCAGGGACAGGGCATAATTCACCCCTCCACTTT. Residues: CASAAGTGHNSPLHF. Full variable domain (remainder filled in from reference TRBV18 and TRBJ1-6): NAGVMQNPRHLVRRRGQEARLRCSPMKGHSHVYWYRQLPEEGLKFMVYLQKENIIDESGMPKERFSAEFPKEGPSILRIQQVVRGDSAAYFCASAAGTGHNSPLHFGNGTRLTVT.